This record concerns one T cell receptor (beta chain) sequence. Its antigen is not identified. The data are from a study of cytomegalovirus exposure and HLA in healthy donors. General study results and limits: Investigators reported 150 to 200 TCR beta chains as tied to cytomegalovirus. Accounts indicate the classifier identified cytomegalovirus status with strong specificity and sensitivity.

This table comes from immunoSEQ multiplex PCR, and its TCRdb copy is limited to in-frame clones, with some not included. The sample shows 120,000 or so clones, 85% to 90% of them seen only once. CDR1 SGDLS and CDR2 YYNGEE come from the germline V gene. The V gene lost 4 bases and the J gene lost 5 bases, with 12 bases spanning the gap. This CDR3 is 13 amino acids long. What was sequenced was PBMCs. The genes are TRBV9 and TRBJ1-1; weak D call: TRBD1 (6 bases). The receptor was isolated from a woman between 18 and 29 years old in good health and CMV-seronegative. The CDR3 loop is CASSPLRGTEAFF. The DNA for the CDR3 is TGTGCCAGCAGCCCCCTCAGGGGAACTGAAGCTTTCTTT.